This T cell receptor beta chain was recovered during a study of T cells in Graves' hyperthyroidism and ophthalmopathy. Study outcomes and limitations: Blood also held most thyroid clonotypes expanded beyond 0.001.

TCR beta CDR3 regions were amplified from RNA. Researchers ran a first-round RT-PCR on the TCR CDR3 using the HTBI primer set. TCRdb redid the calling of the multiplex PCR reads with MiXCR, one entry per CDR3 protein. The sample holds 500,000 to 650,000 distinct CDR3 sequences, approximately 17% seen once. This clonotype was counted at least ten times. No antigen is known for it. CDR3 length: 16 residues. CDR1 is MNHEY, CDR2 SVGEGT, per germline. V lost 0 bases and J lost 1, with 12 bases in between. A NOSPECS grade of at least 4, a Clinical Activity Score of at least 3 and duration under 3 months were recorded in ophthalmopathy patients. Reasons for excluding patients were uncontrolled infection, other autoimmune disease, pregnancy or lactation.

This receptor was obtained from a woman aged 18-35 years with Graves' ophthalmopathy. The gene calls are TRBV6-2 or TRBV6-3 and TRBJ1-1; D call uncertain. Specimen: blood. CDR3: CASSYSPTGGNTEAFF. For the CDR3, the DNA is TGTGCCAGCAGTTACTCTCCGACGGGTGGGAACACTGAAGCTTTCTTT.